This TCR beta chain was sequenced for a study of blood T cells in healthy people across ages. Trimming at V came to 7 bases and at J to 2 bases, leaving 5 bases not matched to a gene. This CDR3 region has 15 residues. Looked up from germline, CDR1 is MGHRA and CDR2 is YSYEKL. This clonotype has just a few counts. It was with a sample-barcoded 5' primer and a J-beta primer mix that a second PCR of roughly 6 to 12 cycles was run. TCRdb reprocessed the 5' RACE reads via MiXCR and lists one record per CDR3 protein. The repertoire includes hundreds of thousands of distinct CDR3 sequences, about 42% of them detected once, and approximately 19% sits in the top ten.

Sample: blood. The sequence was collected from a man between 60 and 75 years old in good health. The chain links TRBV4-1 to TRBJ2-1; 10 bases fit TRBD1. The CDR3 protein is CASNRGQGPYNEQFF. CDR3 DNA: TGCGCCAGCAACCGGGGACAGGGGCCCTACAATGAGCAGTTCTTC.